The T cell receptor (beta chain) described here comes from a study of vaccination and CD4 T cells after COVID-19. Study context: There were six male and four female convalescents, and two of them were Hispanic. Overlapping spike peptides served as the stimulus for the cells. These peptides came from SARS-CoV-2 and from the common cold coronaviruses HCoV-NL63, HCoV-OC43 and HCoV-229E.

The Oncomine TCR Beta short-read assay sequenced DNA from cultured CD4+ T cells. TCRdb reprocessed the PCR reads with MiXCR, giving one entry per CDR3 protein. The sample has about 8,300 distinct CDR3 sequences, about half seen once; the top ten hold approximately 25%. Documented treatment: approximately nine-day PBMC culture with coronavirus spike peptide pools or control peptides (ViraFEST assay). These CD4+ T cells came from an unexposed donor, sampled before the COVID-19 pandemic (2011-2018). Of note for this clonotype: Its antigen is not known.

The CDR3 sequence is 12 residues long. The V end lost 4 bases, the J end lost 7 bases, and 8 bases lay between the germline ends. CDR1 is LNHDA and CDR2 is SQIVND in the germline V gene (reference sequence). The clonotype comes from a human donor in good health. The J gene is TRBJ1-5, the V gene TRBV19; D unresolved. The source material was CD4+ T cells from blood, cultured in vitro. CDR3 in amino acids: CASSNPVQPQHF. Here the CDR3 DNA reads TGTGCCAGTAGTAATCCGGTACAGCCCCAGCATTTT.